The rows below give T cell receptor beta chains drawn from one sample of a study of blood T cell repertoires in COVID-19. The table came from immunoSEQ multiplex PCR; TCRdb's copy has only in-frame clones and leaves some out. The profile shows some 71,000 clones, about four fifths of them singletons. The specimen was peripheral blood. These receptors were collected from a man aged 50 to 59 with COVID-19, enrolled during active disease. Both conserved end residues are part of each CDR3. The order of the fields is D gene, J gene, clone size, V gene, CDR3 protein, CDR3 DNA. The D gene is left open where the match is weak. Only part of the rows carry a size: once, few, many, or a class if the clone is expanded.

TRBD2	TRBJ2-7	few	TRBV4-2	CASRSSGGAWEQYF	TGTGCCAGCAGAAGTAGCGGGGGGGCCTGGGAGCAGTACTTC
TRBD1	TRBJ1-1	-	TRBV2	CASSLGQGLMNTEAFF	TGTGCCAGCAGTTTGGGACAGGGGTTGATGAACACTGAAGCTTTCTTT
-	TRBJ1-1	-	TRBV2	CASISEVEAFF	TGTGCCAGCATCTCGGAGGTTGAAGCTTTCTTT
-	TRBJ2-7	-	TRBV7-2	CASSFGQAGLFDYEQYF	TGTGCCAGCAGCTTCGGCCAGGCAGGATTATTCGACTACGAGCAGTACTTC
TRBD1	TRBJ1-5	-	TRBV2	CASSTDRESNQPQHF	TGTGCCAGCAGCACGGACAGGGAGAGCAATCAGCCCCAGCATTTT
-	TRBJ2-3	-	TRBV18	CASSTGLLTRDTQYF	TGTGCCAGCTCAACGGGACTTCTTACCAGGGATACGCAGTATTTT
-	TRBJ1-5	once	TRBV10-2	CASSESRGSQPQHF	TGCGCCAGCAGTGAGTCCCGGGGGAGTCAGCCCCAGCATTTT
-	TRBJ2-5	-	TRBV2	CASTLRETQYF	TGTGCCAGCACCTTGAGAGAGACCCAGTACTTC
TRBD2	TRBJ2-7	-	TRBV3-1/TRBV3-2	CASSETSGGNYEQYF	TGTGCCAGCAGCGAGACTAGCGGGGGGAACTACGAGCAGTACTTC
TRBD1	TRBJ1-3	-	TRBV3-1/TRBV3-2	CASSRDRGSGNTIYF	TGTGCCAGCAGCCGGGACAGGGGCTCTGGAAACACCATATATTTT
-	TRBJ1-2	-	TRBV27	CASSLSNRAGGYTF	TGTGCCAGCAGTTTATCGAATAGGGCGGGCGGCTACACCTTC
-	TRBJ1-3	once	TRBV10-3	CAISERVSGNTIYF	TGTGCCATCAGTGAGCGGGTCTCTGGAAACACCATATATTTT